The next 9 T cell receptor beta chains were all read from a single sample in a study of T cell responses to AZD1222 COVID-19 vaccine. Repertoires were generated with immunoSEQ multiplex PCR, while TCRdb's copy carries only in-frame clones and drops some. The data show around 180,000 clones, with 90% seen just once and roughly 6% held by the top ten. Sequencing was performed on peripheral blood, taken on day 0 of AZD1222 vaccination. These receptors were collected from an adult in good health.

The CDR3 is CASSLGAGQGRDEQYF. Written as DNA, the CDR3 is TGTGCCAGCAGCTTAGGCGCGGGACAGGGTCGAGACGAGCAGTACTTC. The chain uses TRBV7-9 and TRBJ2-7; TRBD1 matches at 9 bases. V trimming: 1 base; J trimming: 5 bases; junction bases outside the gene matches: 9. Germline lookup yields CDR1 SEHNR and CDR2 FQNEAQ (reference sequence). CDR3 length equals 16 residues.

The chain has TRBV21-1 and TRBJ1-6; the table's D call of TRBD1 was not tested on the DNA. TRBV21-1 is a documented pseudogene. The CDR3 extends over 15 amino acids. The DNA of the CDR3 is TGTGCCAGCAGCAAAGCAGGGCAGGGGATTTCACCCCTCCACTTT. Translating gives CASSKAGQGISPLHF.

The chain uses TRBV5-1 and TRBJ2-3; 15 nucleotides align to TRBD2. This CDR3 is 20 amino acids long. From germline, CDR1 is SGHRS and CDR2 YFSETQ. J was trimmed by 1 base and V by 1 base; bases with no gene match: 10. Here the CDR3 DNA reads TGCGCCAGCAGCTTGCCCGGACTAGCGGGAGGGCTTAGGGGCACAGATACGCAGTATTTT. It codes for CASSLPGLAGGLRGTDTQYF.

The gene calls are TRBV7-8 and TRBJ1-2, with TRBD1 matching over 9 bases. The V segment lost 3 bases and the J segment 3 bases; nucleotides outside the gene matches: 5. This CDR3 has 15 residues. Per germline, CDR1 SGHVS and CDR2 FQNEAQ. The CDR3: CASSFTGGVDYGYTF. CDR3 sequence (DNA): TGTGCCAGCAGCTTTACAGGGGGCGTCGACTATGGCTACACCTTC. Using reference TRBV7-8 and TRBJ1-2 for the parts outside the CDR3, the full variable domain is GAGVSQSPRYKVAKRGQDVALRCDPISGHVSLFWYQQALGQGPEFLTYFQNEAQLDKSGLPSDRFFAERPEGSVSTLKIQRTQQEDSAVYLCASSFTGGVDYGYTFGSGTRLTVV.

The chain links TRBV5-1 to TRBJ2-3; 7 bases map to TRBD1. Germline V gene lookup returns CDR1 SGHRS and CDR2 YFSETQ. The length of the CDR3 is 14 residues. Trimming took 7 bases from V and 4 from J; bases not matched to a gene: 9. The DNA of the CDR3 is TGCGCCAGCGCTGACAGGGTGAAATCAGATACGCAGTATTTT. The encoded protein is CASADRVKSDTQYF.

This chain connects TRBV20-1 to TRBJ1-2, with D unresolved. Deletions cut 3 bases from V and 9 bases from J, with 8 bases between. The germline gives CDR1 DFQATT, CDR2 SNEGSKA (reference sequence). The CDR3 contains 10 residues. The CDR3 is CSASEVRYTF. The CDR3 DNA follows: TGCAGTGCTAGCGAGGTCCGCTACACCTTC.

The chain links TRBV11-2 to TRBJ2-1; no reliable D call. Looked up from germline, CDR1 is SGHAT and CDR2 is FQNNGV. The CDR3 spans 16 residues. V lost 4 bases and J 0 bases, leaving 13 bases between the germline ends. For the CDR3, the DNA is TGTGCCAGCAGCTCAGGCTCGCGGAGCTCCTACAATGAGCAGTTCTTC. Its protein is CASSSGSRSSYNEQFF.

The genes are TRBV3-1 (or the pseudogene TRBV3-2) and TRBJ2-7; D is possibly TRBD1 (5 bases). Looked up from germline, CDR1 is LGHDT and CDR2 is YNNKEL (reference sequence). This CDR3 has 15 amino acids. V was pared by 1 base and J by 2 bases, with 12 bases between. CDR3 loop: CASSQVGQGTYEQYF. The CDR3 DNA is TGTGCCAGCAGCCAAGTTGGGCAGGGAACCTACGAGCAGTACTTC.

The chain recombines TRBV28 with TRBJ1-5; D gene uncertain. Trimming pared 6 bases from V and 9 bases from J, leaving 12 bases between. The length of the CDR3 is 12 residues. The V gene's germline CDR1 is MDHEN and CDR2 SYDVKM. The CDR3 DNA follows: TGTGCCAGCAGGCGGACGGTCCGGCCCCAGCATTTT. Protein sequence: CASRRTVRPQHF.